The entry that follows covers one T cell receptor (beta chain) sequence. The antigen is unknown. The CDR3 end shows no conserved phenylalanine or tryptophan, and so a read error is likely. Co-extraction of both nucleic acids (RNA and DNA) used roughly 19-33 mg of unsorted bulk tissue. This sample is part of a study of tumor-infiltrating lymphocytes in primary liver carcinoma. Study summary: Sequencing of the samples generated roughly 3.5 to 7.5 million productive TCRbeta reads, with similar yields across tissue types. Whole-study results and caveats: About 7-25% of top clones, no more, were shared by all five regions.

CDR3 size: 21 residues. TCR beta cDNA was prepared out of around 460 ng total RNA by means of a constant-region primer. Each TCR beta library was derived from three nested multiplex PCR rounds that employed slightly modified ARM-PCR. The first two PCR rounds, roughly 9 cycles each, used TRBV1-TRBV30 forward primers and a C-beta reverse primer. MiXCR, run by TCRdb on the multiplex PCR reads, gives a single entry per CDR3 protein. The sample lists 80,000 or so distinct CDR3 sequences, about two thirds occurring once. J is TRBJ2-1 and V is TRBV12-3 or TRBV12-4, with a weak D call TRBD2 (6 bases). This TCR derives from a woman aged 60-75 years with primary liver carcinoma and hepatitis B virus infection. Sequences were obtained from liver tumor tissue from sampling region 4. Indicated subset: tumor region T4, right-lateral pole. The CDR3: CDSSFRLRFVERVESYNEQFL. The DNA for the CDR3 is TGTGACAGCAGTTTTAGGTTGCGTTTTGTAGAGCGGGTGGAATCCTACAATGAGCAGTTCCTC.